These 23 T cell receptor beta chains were all obtained from the same sample, sequenced in a study of T cells after yellow fever vaccination (dated by TCRdb to between 2018 and 2021). Libraries were constructed by 5' RACE. Reads for this sample came from an Illumina HiSeq 2500. Clones were called with MiXCR by TCRdb after fastp trimmed the public reads at Q25, and only in-frame beta chains were retained. A single entry per CDR3 protein holds the most common genes and DNA from its merged rows. Here the sample has 310,000 or so distinct CDR3 sequences; around 7% occur a single time. Of the sample, around 17% falls within the top ten clones. The treatment or condition label for this specimen denotes: live attenuated yellow fever vaccine strain. The sample in question was PBMCs, obtained more than 35 days after the first yellow fever vaccination. These receptors all stem from a man aged 18 to 30 who received the YFV17D yellow fever vaccine.

This clonotype has ten or more counts. This sequence joins TRBV7-3 and TRBJ2-1; D not resolved. V was shortened by 5 bases and J by 1 base, with 9 bases between the two germline ends. CDR3 size: 14 residues. Germline V lookup: CDR1 SGHTA, CDR2 FQGTGA. For the CDR3, the DNA is TGTGCCAGCAGCCTGTCCGGGTCCTACAATGAGCAGTTCTTC. Its translation: CASSLSGSYNEQFF.

This clonotype was observed a handful of times. V gene TRBV20-1 combines with J gene TRBJ1-2; D remains ambiguous. The germline V and J ends were trimmed by 4 bases and 1 base, with 10 bases remaining between them. Germline V gene data show CDR1 as DFQATT and CDR2 as SNEGSKA (reference sequence). The CDR3 is made up of 13 amino acids. This CDR3 reads CSAINTDNYGYTF. The CDR3 DNA follows: TGCAGTGCTATTAACACCGATAACTATGGCTACACCTTC.

The chain carries TRBV6-1 and TRBJ2-3; 7 bases line up with TRBD2. Germline V CDR1 and CDR2: MNHNS, SASEGT. The junction had 9 bases not matched to a gene; V was cut back by 7 bases and J by 2 bases. The CDR3 is made up of 15 amino acids. The CDR3 region is CASTWRLADTDTQYF. The DNA of the CDR3 is TGTGCCAGCACCTGGAGGCTAGCGGACACAGATACGCAGTATTTT.

This clonotype was observed many times. This chain uses TRBV4-3 with TRBJ2-7; TRBD1 matches at 10 bases. Germline trimming cut 0 bases from V and 3 bases from J; bases unmatched to any gene: 14. Germline V gene sequence: CDR1 LGHNA, CDR2 YSLEER. The CDR3 contains 19 residues. CDR3 in amino acids: CASSQDTTGGLVVGYEQYF. The DNA of the CDR3 is TGCGCCAGCAGCCAAGATACGACAGGGGGCTTGGTTGTAGGCTACGAGCAGTACTTC.

The sample holds a few counts of this clonotype. The chain employs TRBV20-1 and TRBJ2-2; D is undetermined. The ends were cut back, 1 base at V and 4 bases at J, with 22 bases in the middle. Germline V gene data show CDR1 as DFQATT and CDR2 as SNEGSKA (reference sequence). This CDR3 has 18 residues. In nucleotides, the CDR3 is TGCAGTGCTAGAGGCCAATCCTTTCGAACGGTTGTCACCGGGGAGCTGTTTTTT. Translating gives CSARGQSFRTVVTGELFF.

This clonotype was found a few times. This chain uses TRBV7-2 with TRBJ2-7, with 7 bases identical to TRBD2. After removal of 4 bases from V and 3 bases from J, the junction contained 9 bases not matched to a gene. Per germline, CDR1 SGHTA and CDR2 FQGNSA. This CDR3 contains 15 residues. CDR3 loop: CASSSRGVISYEQYF. CDR3 nucleotides: TGTGCCAGCAGCTCCCGGGGGGTTATCAGCTACGAGCAGTACTTC.

The chain joins TRBV30 to TRBJ1-2; a weak D match, TRBD1 (5 bases). V was clipped by 0 bases and J by 5 bases, with 19 bases between them. Per the germline V gene, CDR1 is GTSNPN and CDR2 is SVGIG (reference sequence). CDR3 size: 16 residues. DNA for the CDR3: TGTGCCTGGAGTGTAACAGGAAGACACGATAGGTATGGCTACACCTTC. Residues: CAWSVTGRHDRYGYTF. Combining the CDR3 with reference TRBV30 and TRBJ1-2 gives the whole variable domain SQTIHQWPATLVQPVGSPLSLECTVEGTSNPNLYWYRQAAGRGLQLLFYSVGIGQISSEVPQNLSASRPQDRQFILSSKKLLLSDSGFYLCAWSVTGRHDRYGYTFGSGTRLTVV.

This clonotype was recorded many times. The chain is built from TRBV7-6 and TRBJ2-1; D call uncertain. Germline loops: CDR1 SGHVS, CDR2 FNYEAQ. The CDR3 is made up of 15 amino acids. V lost 5 bases and J lost 0, with 11 bases in between. CDR3 DNA sequence: TGTGCCAGCAGCAGGGATGGTAGCTCCTACAATGAGCAGTTCTTC. This gives the protein CASSRDGSSYNEQFF.

The chain combines TRBV4-1 with TRBJ2-1, with 9 nucleotides matching TRBD2. J was trimmed by 4 bases and V by 4 bases; bases with no gene match: 11. CDR3 size: 17 residues. The germline CDR1 and CDR2 sequences are MGHRA and YSYEKL. The CDR3 sequence is CASSPIERGASYNEQFF. The CDR3 nucleotides read TGCGCCAGCAGCCCAATCGAGCGGGGGGCGTCTTACAATGAGCAGTTCTTC.

The chain links TRBV7-9 to TRBJ2-1; 7 bases agree with TRBD2. The CDR3 has 15 residues. Germline V gene sequence: CDR1 SEHNR, CDR2 FQNEAQ (reference sequence). J was trimmed by 1 base and V by 3 bases; bases with no gene match: 3. CDR3 sequence (DNA): TGTGCCAGCAGCTTTCTAGCGGCATCCTACAATGAGCAGTTCTTC. As protein: CASSFLAASYNEQFF.

This clonotype was counted ten times or more. The V call is TRBV6-1, the J call TRBJ2-2; TRBD1 might be the D (6 bases). The ends were cut back, 7 bases at V and 5 bases at J, with 20 bases in the middle. CDR3 length: 16 amino acids. Germline loops: CDR1 MNHNS, CDR2 SASEGT. The CDR3 nucleotides read TGTGCCAGCACCTCACGGGCAGGGGTATCAACCGGGGAGCTGTTTTTT. Translated, it gives CASTSRAGVSTGELFF.

The chain recombines TRBV5-6 with TRBJ2-3; 11 nucleotides agree with TRBD2. The CDR3 consists of 17 residues. Germline trimming cut 4 bases from V and 2 bases from J; bases unmatched to any gene: 9. Germline V gene lookup returns CDR1 SGHDT and CDR2 YYEEEE. The CDR3 DNA reads as TGTGCCAGCAGCCTCCTGACTAGCGGGGCGATCACAGATACGCAGTATTTT. Its protein is CASSLLTSGAITDTQYF.

Only a few counts were recorded for this clonotype. CDR3 residues: CASSGNRGDNSPLHF. In nucleotides, the CDR3 is TGTGCCAGCAGCGGAAACAGGGGGGATAATTCACCCCTCCACTTT. This rearrangement joins TRBV7-6 to TRBJ1-6; 8 nucleotides align to TRBD1. The germline V gene encodes CDR1 SGHVS and CDR2 FNYEAQ. J was trimmed by 5 bases and V by 5 bases; bases with no gene match: 5. The CDR3 length is 15 residues.

The chain uses TRBV6-4 and TRBJ2-3; TRBD1 aligns across 8 bases. The germline V gene encodes CDR1 MRHNA and CDR2 SNTAGT. The V gene end was trimmed by 6 bases and the J gene end by 1 base; junction bases not matched to a gene: 6. This CDR3 contains 15 residues. For the CDR3, the DNA is TGTGCCAGCAGAAACGGACAGGGCTGCACAGATACGCAGTATTTT. Translating it yields CASRNGQGCTDTQYF.

This clonotype was seen a few times. The chain combines TRBV7-6 with TRBJ2-1, with 10 positions matching TRBD1. Germline V lookup: CDR1 SGHVS, CDR2 FNYEAQ. The CDR3 consists of 17 residues. The J segment lost 2 bases and the V segment lost 4 bases, leaving 8 bases of the junction unmatched. The CDR3 spells CASSSPGQGSPYNEQFF. CDR3 nucleotides: TGTGCCAGCAGCTCGCCGGGACAGGGGTCCCCCTACAATGAGCAGTTCTTC.

V usage is TRBV7-9 and J usage is TRBJ2-5; the D gene is possibly TRBD1 (7 bases). The CDR3 is 14 residues long. V gave up 5 bases and J gave up 1 base, with 11 bases separating them. Germline assignment: CDR1 SEHNR and CDR2 FQNEAQ (reference sequence). In DNA, the CDR3 is TGTGCCAGCAGCCTTCAGGGGGGCCAAGAGACCCAGTACTTC. Residues: CASSLQGGQETQYF.

CDR3 region: CSVATGLNEQYF. The CDR3 DNA reads as TGCAGCGTTGCTACAGGGTTAAACGAGCAGTACTTC. V gene TRBV29-1 combines with J gene TRBJ2-7; D is possibly TRBD1 (6 bases). The V end was cut by 4 bases, the J end by 5 bases, with 12 bases between. The length of the CDR3 is 12 residues. Per germline, CDR1 SQVTM and CDR2 ANQGSEA.

This clonotype was observed a handful of times. The CDR3 nucleotides read TGCGCCAGCAGCGCCCTGATAAACACTGAAGCTTTCTTT. The encoded protein is CASSALINTEAFF. The chain links TRBV5-1 to TRBJ1-1, with D hard to call. This CDR3 has 13 amino acids. Trimming cost V 4 bases and J 2 bases, with 9 bases left between them. The V gene's germline CDR1 is SGHRS and CDR2 YFSETQ.

This clonotype was observed a few times. The chain links TRBV7-2 to TRBJ2-7, with D perhaps TRBD2 (5 bases). CDR1 is SGHTA, CDR2 FQGNSA, per germline. This CDR3 contains 13 residues. The ends were cut back, 6 bases at V and 0 bases at J, with 9 bases in the middle. CDR3 in amino acids: CASSAGRSYEQYV. As DNA, the CDR3 is TGTGCCAGCAGTGCGGGCCGCTCCTACGAGCAGTACGTC.

This clonotype was recorded a few times. V is TRBV6-1 and J is TRBJ2-5; 9 positions agree with TRBD1. Germline V gives CDR1 MNHNS, CDR2 SASEGT. The CDR3 has 15 amino acids. V was pared by 7 bases and J by 2 bases, with 8 bases of the junction left unmatched. CDR3 coding DNA: TGTGCCAGCAACCCTACAGGGGGCGAACAAGAGACCCAGTACTTC. Protein sequence: CASNPTGGEQETQYF.

This clonotype was detected many times. CDR3 DNA sequence: TGTGCCAGCAGGATAGCGGGGGGCGGCACAGATACGCAGTATTTT. Protein sequence: CASRIAGGGTDTQYF. J is TRBJ2-3 and V is TRBV12-3 or TRBV12-4; TRBD2 aligns across 10 bases. This CDR3 spans 15 amino acids. The junction had 4 bases not matched to a gene; V was cut back by 6 bases and J by 1 base.

The sample holds a few counts of this clonotype. The chain carries TRBV25-1 and TRBJ1-2; TRBD1 is a possible D gene (5 bases). The V end lost 6 bases, the J end lost 4 bases, and 12 bases lay between the germline ends. The germline V gene encodes CDR1 MGHDK and CDR2 SYGVNS. There are 13 residues in the CDR3. The CDR3 DNA reads as TGTGCCAGCAGCCGCACAGGAGTCTATGGCTACACCTTC. Encoded protein: CASSRTGVYGYTF.

With regard to this clonotype: A much more abundant neighbour one base away suggests this may be a read error. V usage is TRBV29-1 and J usage is TRBJ2-1; D unresolved. The CDR3 consists of 9 residues. CDR1 is SQVTM, CDR2 ANQGSEA, per germline. The V and J ends lost 3 bases and 8 bases respectively, with 2 bases between them. CDR3 in amino acids: CSVDHEQFF. CDR3 DNA sequence: TGCAGCGTTGACCATGAGCAGTTCTTC.